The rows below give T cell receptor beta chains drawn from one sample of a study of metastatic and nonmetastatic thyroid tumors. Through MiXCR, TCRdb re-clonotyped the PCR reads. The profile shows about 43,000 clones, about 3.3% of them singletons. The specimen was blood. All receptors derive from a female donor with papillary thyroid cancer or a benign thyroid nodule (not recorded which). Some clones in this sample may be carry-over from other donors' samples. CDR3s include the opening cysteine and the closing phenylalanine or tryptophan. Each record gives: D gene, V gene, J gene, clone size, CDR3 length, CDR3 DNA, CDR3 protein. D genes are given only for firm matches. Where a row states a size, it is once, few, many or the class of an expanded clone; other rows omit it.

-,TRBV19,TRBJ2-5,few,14,TGTGCCAGTAGTATGGCCCCCGGGGGAGAGACCCAGTACTTC,CASSMAPGGETQYF
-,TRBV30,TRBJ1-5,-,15,TGTGCCTGGAAACCGGGGGGGGCCAACAATCAGCCCCAGCATTTT,CAWKPGGANNQPQHF
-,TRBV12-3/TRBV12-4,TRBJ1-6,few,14,TGTGCCAGCAGTTTGGGGGTTCCTAATTCACCCCTCCACTTT,CASSLGVPNSPLHF
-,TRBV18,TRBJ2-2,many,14,TGTGCCAGCTCCGAGGCTCTTTATGCCGGGGAGCTGTTTTTT,CASSEALYAGELFF
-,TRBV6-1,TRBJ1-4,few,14,TGTGCCAGCAGTTTGACATTCGGCGGTGAAAAACTGTTTTTT,CASSLTFGGEKLFF
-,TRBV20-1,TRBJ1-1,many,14,TGCAGTGCTAGTGAAAGGGCACGGGGGACTGAAGCTTTCTTT,CSASERARGTEAFF
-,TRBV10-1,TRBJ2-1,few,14,TGCGCCAGCAGCCCGGCAGGGGTTTACAATGAGCAGTTCTTC,CASSPAGVYNEQFF
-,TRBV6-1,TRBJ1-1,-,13,TGTGCCACCAACTGGGGGGGGAACACTGAAGCTTTCTTT,CATNWGGNTEAFF
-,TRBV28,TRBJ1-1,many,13,TGTGCCAGCAGGACCATGGGGAACACTGAAGCTTTCTTT,CASRTMGNTEAFF
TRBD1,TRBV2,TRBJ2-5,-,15,TGTGCCAGCAGTGAAGGAGACAGGGGGCGTGAGACCCAGTACTTC,CASSEGDRGRETQYF
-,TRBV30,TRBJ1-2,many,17,TGTGCCTGGAGTTCAGGTGCGGGGGGGGTCTATAGCTATGGTTACACCTTC,CAWSSGAGGVYSYGYTF
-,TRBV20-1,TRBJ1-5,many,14,TGCAGTGCTAGGGAGTGGAATCGGGGTCAGCCCCAGCATTTT,CSAREWNRGQPQHF
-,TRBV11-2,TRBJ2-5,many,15,TGTGCCAGCAGCTCTCTTGGGGGAAGGGGAGAGACCCAGTACTTC,CASSSLGGRGETQYF
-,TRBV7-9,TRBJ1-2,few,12,TGTGCCAGCAGCCCGGGGGGAGTTGGCTACACCTTC,CASSPGGVGYTF
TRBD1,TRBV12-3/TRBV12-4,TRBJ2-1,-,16,TGTGCCAGCAGTTACTCCCCGACAGGGACCTATAATGAGCAGTTCTTC,CASSYSPTGTYNEQFF
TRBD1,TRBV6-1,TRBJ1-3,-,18,TGTGCCAGCAGTCGGTTTTTAGGACAGGGGCACTCTGGAAACACCATATATTTT,CASSRFLGQGHSGNTIYF
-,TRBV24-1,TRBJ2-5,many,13,TGTGCCACCAGGGGTAGTATTGGAGAGACCCAGTACTTC,CATRGSIGETQYF
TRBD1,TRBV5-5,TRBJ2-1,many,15,TGTGCCAGCAGCTGGGGACAGGGGGTCCTCAATGAGCAGTTCTTC,CASSWGQGVLNEQFF
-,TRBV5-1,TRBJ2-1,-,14,TGCGCCAGCAGCTTGCAGGAGACCTACAATGAGCAGTTCTTC,CASSLQETYNEQFF
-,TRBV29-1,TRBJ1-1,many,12,TGCAGCGTTGCAGAAGGGGGCACTGAAGCTTTCTTT,CSVAEGGTEAFF
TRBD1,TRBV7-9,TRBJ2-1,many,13,TGTGCCAGCAGCCCATTCCCGACAGGGGAGCAGTTCTTC,CASSPFPTGEQFF
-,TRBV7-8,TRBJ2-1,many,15,TGTGCCAGCAGCTTAGGGACGTCCGGTATGGGTGAGCAGTTCTTC,CASSLGTSGMGEQFF
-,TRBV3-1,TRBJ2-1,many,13,TGTGCCAGCAGCCAAGGGACCCCGAATGAGCAGTTCTTC,CASSQGTPNEQFF
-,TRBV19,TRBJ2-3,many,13,TGTGCCAGTAGTATAGGTCAGGCAGATACGCAGTATTTT,CASSIGQADTQYF
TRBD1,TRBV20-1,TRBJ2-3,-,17,TGCAGTGCTGACCGGGACAGGGGAAGTGGGGGCACAGATACGCAGTATTTT,CSADRDRGSGGTDTQYF
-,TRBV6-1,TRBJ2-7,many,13,TGTGCCAGCAGCCTCTGGAGGGGCCACGAGCAGTACTTC,CASSLWRGHEQYF
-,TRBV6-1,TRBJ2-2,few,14,TGTGCCAGCAGTGCCCAGGTGAACACCGGGGAGCTGTTTTTT,CASSAQVNTGELFF
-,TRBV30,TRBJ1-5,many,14,TGTGCCTGGAGTGACGGGGGCACCAATCAGCCCCAGCATTTT,CAWSDGGTNQPQHF
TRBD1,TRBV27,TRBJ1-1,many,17,TGTGCCAGCAGTCCCTCCGGGACAGGGGGCCCAAACACTGAAGCTTTCTTT,CASSPSGTGGPNTEAFF
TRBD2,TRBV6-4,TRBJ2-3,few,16,TGTGCCAGCAGTGAATTTCCTAGCGGGGAGACAGATACGCAGTATTTT,CASSEFPSGETDTQYF
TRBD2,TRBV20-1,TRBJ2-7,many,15,TGCAGTGCCTCCGGCAGATTAGCGGGTGCCTACGAGCAGTACTTC,CSASGRLAGAYEQYF
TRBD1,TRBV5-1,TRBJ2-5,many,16,TGCGCCAGCAGCCCCGGAACAGGGGGGTACCAGGAGACCCAGTACTTC,CASSPGTGGYQETQYF
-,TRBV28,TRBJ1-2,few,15,TGTGCCAGCAGTTTTACCGTTACAGAGAACTATGGCTACACCTTC,CASSFTVTENYGYTF
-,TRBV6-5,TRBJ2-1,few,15,TGTGCCAGCACTTACTCACGAACATGGGCCAACGAGCAGTTCTTC,CASTYSRTWANEQFF
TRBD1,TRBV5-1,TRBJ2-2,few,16,TGCGCCAGCAGCAACGAGGGACAGGTAGTGAACGGGGAGCTGTTTTTT,CASSNEGQVVNGELFF
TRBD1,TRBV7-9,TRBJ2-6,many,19,TGTGCCAGCAGCTTAGGACTCGGACAGGGGGCGTCTGGGGCCAACGTCCTGACTTTC,CASSLGLGQGASGANVLTF
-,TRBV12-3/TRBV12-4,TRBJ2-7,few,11,TGTGCCAGCAGTCTTACCTACGAGCAGTACTTC,CASSLTYEQYF